This T cell receptor beta chain was recorded in a study of human T cells and chemical hapten exposure. V dropped 11 bases and J dropped 7 bases, with 11 bases sitting between them. CDR3 size: 11 residues. Findings of the study overall: In comparison with controls, expanded TCRs gave rise to a significantly larger number of large CDR3 similarity clusters.

Single cDNA molecules in the library carried unique molecular identifiers attached during preparation. As processed by the authors: Individual samples carried between about 20,000 and 700,000 TCRs, with 85,000 to 100,000 as the median. One entry per CDR3 protein results from TCRdb running MiXCR on the RACE reads. The V and J calls reflect TCRdb's pipeline rather than the authors' work. The sample lists about 80,000 distinct CDR3 sequences, roughly 7.1% occurring once. This sample's time point: patch test 1, 2 weeks after DPC sensitization. Specified treatment: therapeutic diphenylcyclopropenone sensitization with weekly scalp DPC. Donation of samples came from alopecia patients who were 18 to 70 years old and suitable for DPC. Comment on this clonotype: What it recognizes is unknown.

The gene calls are TRBV12-3 or TRBV12-4 and TRBJ1-4; D is uncertain. Sequenced material: whole blood, taken in connection with sensitization to the hapten diphenylcyclopropenone (DPC). The clonotype was recovered from a woman between 25 and 40 years old with alopecia areata. Some clones in this sample may be carry-over from other donors' samples. The CDR3 reads CASGRFEKLFF. For the CDR3, the DNA is TGTGCCTCGGGCCGTTTTGAAAAACTGTTTTTT.